This T cell receptor (beta chain) was obtained from a study of Tregs in tolerant kidney transplant recipients. A word on this clone: Its cognate antigen is unknown. The read comes to an end 3 residues before the CDR3 does, leaving the germline J gene to fill in the end.

Study observations and caveats: Validation in larger populations is needed because few patients were studied. This study did not directly address biological reproducibility.

Germline values: CDR1 SGHNT, CDR2 YENEEA. Trimming at V came to 3 bases and at J to 9 bases, leaving 5 bases not matched to a gene. This CDR3 has 15 residues. Some clones are missing from TCRdb's copy, which holds only in-frame ones; the method was immunoSEQ multiplex PCR. The listing records 30,000 to 40,000 clones. Related graft donors supplied nonmyeloablative bone marrow transplants, and mixed chimerism was transient. Unstimulated Tregs (CD4+CD25+CD127-) and CD4+CD25- non-Tregs were sorted from PBMCs. The chain combines TRBV11-3 with TRBJ2-1; TRBD2 matches at 13 bases. Specimen: CD4+ T cells from blood (PBMCs), collected 24 months after the transplant. The receptor's source is a human patient who received a combined kidney and bone marrow transplant. Some T cells could come from the graft donor. The sequenced CDR3 bases are TGTGCCAGCAGCTTCGGACTAGCGGGAGTTGGTGAG. This sequence encodes CASSFGLAGVGE. The whole CDR3 reads CASSFGLAGVGEQFF.